Following are 18 T cell receptor beta chains from one sample sequenced in a study of blood T cell repertoires in COVID-19. This table comes from immunoSEQ multiplex PCR, and its TCRdb copy is limited to in-frame clones, with some not included. The table records about 240,000 clones, about four fifths of them present only once. The sequenced sample was peripheral blood. All receptors come from a woman under 30 with acute or convalescent COVID-19.

J is TRBJ1-3 and V is TRBV28; no firm D call. Trimming took 3 bases from V and 0 from J, leaving 9 bases between them. The CDR3 totals 15 residues. CDR1 MDHEN and CDR2 SYDVKM come from the germline V gene. This CDR3 is CASSLGHSSGNTIYF. The CDR3 DNA is TGTGCCAGCAGTTTGGGCCACAGCTCTGGAAACACCATATATTTT.

CDR3 DNA: TGTGCCAGCAGTGAACCGGGGGGTCAGCCCCAGCATTTT. Protein sequence: CASSEPGGQPQHF. The chain has TRBV6-1 and TRBJ1-5; D may be TRBD1 (5 bases). V was clipped by 2 bases and J by 6 bases, with 8 bases between them. Germline V CDR1 and CDR2: MNHNS, SASEGT. The CDR3 loop spans 13 amino acids.

The chain joins TRBV7-6 to TRBJ2-2, with 7 bases lining up with TRBD2. The CDR3 spans 15 residues. With V trimmed by 7 bases and J by 6 bases, 11 bases remained unmatched. Germline CDR1 reads SGHVS; CDR2 reads FNYEAQ. The CDR3 here is CASKNSGGFPGELFF. Written as DNA, the CDR3 is TGTGCCAGCAAAAACTCGGGGGGTTTCCCCGGGGAGCTGTTTTTT.

This clone came up a few times. The chain links TRBV5-4 to TRBJ1-1; tentatively, D is TRBD1 (5 bases). The CDR3 has 15 residues. Trimming shortened V by 4 bases and J by 11 bases, and 24 bases separated the two germline ends. Germline CDR1 SGHNT, CDR2 YYREEE (reference sequence). The CDR3 protein is CASSADLTALGGAFF. CDR3 nucleotide sequence: TGTGCCAGCAGCGCTGACCTAACCGCGCTCGGGGGGGCTTTCTTT.

The J gene is TRBJ2-7, the V gene TRBV5-5, with a possible D match to TRBD1 (5 bases). The CDR3 runs 14 residues. The V gene lost 4 bases and the J gene lost 12 bases, with 23 bases spanning the gap. Germline V lookup: CDR1 SGHKS, CDR2 YYEKEE (reference sequence). The CDR3 reads CASSQIEAPGIPYF. The CDR3 region has the DNA TGTGCCAGCAGCCAGATTGAGGCCCCAGGGATTCCGTACTTC.

The V and J genes are TRBV5-1 and TRBJ2-1; TRBD2 matches at 12 bases. This CDR3 region has 15 residues. V dropped 3 bases and J dropped 7; count of bases not matched to a gene: 5. Per germline, CDR1 SGHRS and CDR2 YFSETQ. CDR3 protein: CASSSPGLAGNEQFF. For the CDR3, the DNA is TGCGCCAGCAGCTCTCCGGGACTAGCGGGTAATGAGCAGTTCTTC.

J is TRBJ2-1 and V is TRBV29-1; D may be TRBD1 (6 bases). This CDR3 has 14 residues. Germline CDR1 reads SQVTM; CDR2 reads ANQGSEA. V lost 7 bases to trimming and J lost 0 bases, with 13 bases between them. The CDR3 DNA is TGCAGCGGCAAGACAGGAAGCTCCTACAATGAGCAGTTCTTC. Residues: CSGKTGSSYNEQFF.

The V call is TRBV4-3, the J call TRBJ2-5; 11 nucleotides align to TRBD1. The CDR3 contains 14 residues. The germline V gene has CDR1 LGHNA and CDR2 YSLEER. V shed 3 bases, J shed 5 bases, and the junction held 2 bases outside the gene matches. CDR3 coding DNA: TGCGCCAGCAGCCATGGGACAGGGGGGGAGACCCAGTACTTC. This encodes CASSHGTGGETQYF.

This chain uses TRBV10-3 with TRBJ2-3, with 9 bases lining up with TRBD2. Germline lookup yields CDR1 ENHRY and CDR2 SYGVKD. The CDR3 totals 17 residues. V shed 2 bases and J 0 bases; nucleotides not matched to a gene: 6. The DNA of the CDR3 is TGTGCCATCAGTGAGACCTCTAGCGGGGTCAGCACAGATACGCAGTATTTT. Translated, it gives CAISETSSGVSTDTQYF.

V usage is TRBV7-6 and J usage is TRBJ2-1, with 16 bases lining up with TRBD2. Germline lookup yields CDR1 SGHVS and CDR2 FNYEAQ. V lost 4 bases and J lost 9; bases outside the gene matches: 24. This CDR3 has 22 amino acids. The CDR3 region has the DNA TGTGCCAGCAGCTCGACAGTCCCGGGACTAGCGGGAGGGACGATGGGGATGGTTGAGCAGTTCTTC. Its translation is CASSSTVPGLAGGTMGMVEQFF. The entire variable domain, with the rest obtained from reference TRBV7-6 and TRBJ2-1, is as follows: GAGVSQSPRYKVTKRGQDVALRCDPISGHVSLYWYRQALGQGPEFLTYFNYEAQQDKSGLPNDRFSAERPEGSISTLTIQRTEQRDSAMYRCASSSTVPGLAGGTMGMVEQFFGPGTRLTVL.

The chain carries TRBV29-1 and TRBJ2-7; TRBD2 matches at 12 bases. CDR3 size: 14 residues. After removal of 6 bases from V and 3 bases from J, the junction contained 6 bases not matched to a gene. CDR1 is SQVTM, CDR2 ANQGSEA, per germline. CDR3 sequence reads: CSVATGLAGYEQYF. CDR3 coding DNA: TGCAGCGTCGCGACGGGACTAGCGGGCTACGAGCAGTACTTC.

CDR3 loop: CASSTTGLDLNYGYTF. Here the CDR3 DNA reads TGTGCCAGCAGCACAACAGGGCTTGACTTGAACTATGGCTACACCTTC. V and J are TRBV7-8 and TRBJ1-2; a weak D match, TRBD1 (6 bases). The CDR3 is made up of 16 amino acids. Germline V gene data show CDR1 as SGHVS and CDR2 as FQNEAQ. Trimming shortened V by 5 bases and J by 2 bases, and 18 bases separated the two germline ends.

The V and J genes are TRBV4-2 and TRBJ1-1, with a tentative D call TRBD1 (5 bases). Germline assignment: CDR1 LGHNA and CDR2 YNFKEQ. Trimming removed 3 bases at V and 1 base at J, with 12 bases between. The CDR3 has 15 amino acids. For the CDR3, the DNA is TGTGCCAGCAGCCAGGCCAGAACAGGGAACACTGAAGCTTTCTTT. This encodes CASSQARTGNTEAFF.

This sequence joins TRBV5-6 and TRBJ1-3, with D unresolved. The CDR3 loop spans 14 amino acids. CDR1 and CDR2 (germline): SGHDT, YYEEEE. V dropped 0 bases and J dropped 2 bases, with 6 bases sitting between them. The CDR3 is CASSLVQAGNTIYF. DNA of the CDR3: TGTGCCAGCAGCTTGGTGCAGGCTGGAAACACCATATATTTT.

This clone was seen once. The rearrangement joins TRBV7-8 to TRBJ1-5, with D perhaps TRBD1 (6 bases). Germline V gene sequence: CDR1 SGHVS, CDR2 FQNEAQ. Trimming took off 4 bases at V and 2 bases at J, with 12 bases between the two ends. The length of the CDR3 is 15 residues. The CDR3 DNA is TGTGCCAGCAGCTCCACAGGGTTGGGCAATCAGCCCCAGCATTTT. Residues: CASSSTGLGNQPQHF.

The chain has TRBV6-2 or TRBV6-3 and TRBJ2-7, with D possibly matching TRBD2 (6 bases). Trimming cost V 2 bases and J 4 bases, with 12 bases left between them. The CDR3 contains 14 residues. Germline V gene lookup returns CDR1 MNHEY and CDR2 SVGEGT. The CDR3, as DNA: TGTGCCAGCAGTTACCGGGCGGGGCCATACGAGCAGTACTTC. It yields the protein CASSYRAGPYEQYF.

The J gene is TRBJ1-6, the V gene TRBV5-1, with 8 bases that match TRBD1. Germline trimming cut 0 bases from V and 2 bases from J; bases unmatched to any gene: 10. CDR1 SGHRS and CDR2 YFSETQ come from the germline V gene. The CDR3 loop spans 19 amino acids. DNA for the CDR3: TGCGCCAGCAGCTTGGACAGGGGGGGACCCGGAACCTATAATTCACCCCTCCACTTT. This sequence encodes CASSLDRGGPGTYNSPLHF. The variable domain in full, with the rest retrieved from reference TRBV5-1 and TRBJ1-6, is KAGVTQTPRYLIKTRGQQVTLSCSPISGHRSVSWYQQTPGQGLQFLFEYFSETQRNKGNFPGRFSGRQFSNSRSEMNVSTLELGDSALYLCASSLDRGGPGTYNSPLHFGNGTRLTVT.

The V gene is TRBV30, the J gene TRBJ1-2; no clear D. The V and J ends lost 0 bases and 2 bases respectively, with 7 bases between them. Per germline, CDR1 GTSNPN and CDR2 SVGIG (reference sequence). This CDR3 has 13 amino acids. The chain's CDR3 is CAWSVRGNYGYTF. CDR3 nucleotide sequence: TGTGCCTGGAGTGTACGGGGAAACTATGGCTACACCTTC. The full variable domain, completed using reference TRBV30 and TRBJ1-2, is SQTIHQWPATLVQPVGSPLSLECTVEGTSNPNLYWYRQAAGRGLQLLFYSVGIGQISSEVPQNLSASRPQDRQFILSSKKLLLSDSGFYLCAWSVRGNYGYTFGSGTRLTVV.